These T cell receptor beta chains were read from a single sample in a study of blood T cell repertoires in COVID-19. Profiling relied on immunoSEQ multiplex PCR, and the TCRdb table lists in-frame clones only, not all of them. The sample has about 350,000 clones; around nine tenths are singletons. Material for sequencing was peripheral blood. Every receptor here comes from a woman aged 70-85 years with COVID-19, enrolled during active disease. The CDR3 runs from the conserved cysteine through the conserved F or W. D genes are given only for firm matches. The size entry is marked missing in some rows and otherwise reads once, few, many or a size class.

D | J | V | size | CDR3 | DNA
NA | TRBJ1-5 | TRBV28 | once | CASSSVREGNQPQHF | TGTGCCAGCAGTTCTGTCAGGGAAGGGAATCAGCCCCAGCATTTT
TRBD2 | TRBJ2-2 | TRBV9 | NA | CASSEGLVGELFF | TGTGCCAGCAGCGAGGGACTAGTAGGGGAGCTGTTTTTT
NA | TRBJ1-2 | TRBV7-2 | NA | CASSLNSSPYGYTF | TGTGCCAGCAGCTTAAACAGTTCCCCCTATGGCTACACCTTC
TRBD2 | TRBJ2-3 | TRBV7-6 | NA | CASSRTSGSTDTQYF | TGTGCCAGCAGCCGGACTAGCGGTAGCACAGATACGCAGTATTTT
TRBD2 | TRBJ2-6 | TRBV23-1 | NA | CASSHGGGVANVLTF | TGCGCCAGCAGTCACGGGGGAGGGGTAGCCAACGTCCTGACTTTC
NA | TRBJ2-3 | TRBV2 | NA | CASGKVGTDTQYF | TGTGCCTCGGGGAAGGTGGGCACAGATACGCAGTATTTT
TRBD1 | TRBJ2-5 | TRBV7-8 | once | CASSLTGGGETQYF | TGTGCCAGCAGCCTGACAGGGGGTGGCGAGACCCAGTACTTC
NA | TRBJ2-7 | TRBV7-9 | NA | CASSFPGGYEQYF | TGTGCCAGCAGCTTCCCAGGGGGGTACGAGCAGTACTTC
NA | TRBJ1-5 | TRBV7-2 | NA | CASSLGANQPQHF | TGTGCCAGCAGCTTGGGGGCCAATCAGCCCCAGCATTTT
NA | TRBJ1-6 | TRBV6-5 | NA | CASSFGQSNSPLHF | TGTGCCAGCAGCTTTGGACAGTCGAATTCACCCCTCCACTTT
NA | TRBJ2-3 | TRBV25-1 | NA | CAISQGGPRTDTQYF | TGTGCCATATCTCAGGGGGGTCCCCGGACAGATACGCAGTATTTT
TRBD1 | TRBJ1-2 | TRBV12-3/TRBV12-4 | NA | CASSPTGDYGYTF | TGTGCCAGCAGCCCGACAGGGGACTATGGCTACACCTTC
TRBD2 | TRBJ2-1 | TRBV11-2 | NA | CASSQTSGGAFEQFF | TGTGCCAGCAGCCAGACTAGCGGGGGGGCTTTTGAGCAGTTCTTC
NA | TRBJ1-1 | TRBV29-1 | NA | CSVLNRQANTEAFF | TGCAGCGTCCTGAACCGACAGGCAAACACTGAAGCTTTCTTT
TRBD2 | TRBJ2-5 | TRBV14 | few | CASSQGTRSRTQYF | TGTGCCAGCAGCCAAGGGACTAGGAGTAGGACCCAGTACTTC